These T cell receptor beta chains were read from a single sample in a study of graft-versus-host responses after intestinal transplantation. Produced via immunoSEQ multiplex PCR; TCRdb's table is partial and in-frame only. The sample has 75,000 to 100,000 clones, about 82% seen once. Sequencing used PBMCs, obtained 255 days after intestinal transplant. The receptors were gathered from a human patient who received an intestinal transplant, so some T cells may come from the graft donor. CDR3s include the opening cysteine and the closing phenylalanine or tryptophan. The D gene is left open where the match is weak. Expanded clones are given a class, and other clones once, few, many or no size at all.

j_call v_call clone_size d_call cdr3_aa cdr3_nt
TRBJ2-6 TRBV27 . . CASSLFGMARTGANVLTF TGTGCCAGCAGTTTATTCGGAATGGCCCGAACTGGGGCCAACGTCCTGACTTTC
TRBJ2-3 TRBV5-1 . TRBD1 CASSFSTGVPDTQYF TGCGCCAGCAGCTTTTCGACAGGGGTCCCAGATACGCAGTATTTT
TRBJ2-7 TRBV6-6 . . CASSEGPGDEQYF TGTGCCAGCAGTGAGGGACCCGGGGACGAGCAGTACTTC
TRBJ2-5 TRBV6-1 . . CASSEARRRGQETQYF TGTGCCAGCAGTGAAGCGCGGCGGAGGGGCCAAGAGACCCAGTACTTC
TRBJ2-7 TRBV28 . . CASSLARTVDEQYF TGTGCCAGCAGTTTAGCCCGGACGGTTGACGAGCAGTACTTC
TRBJ2-1 TRBV6-5 . TRBD2 CASSYTSGIYNEQFF TGTGCCAGCAGTTACACTAGCGGGATTTACAATGAGCAGTTCTTC
TRBJ2-7 TRBV2 . . CASTLDLSEQYF TGTGCCAGCACCCTGGACTTGTCCGAGCAGTACTTC
TRBJ1-6 TRBV10-3 . TRBD1 CAISGGQGGGSPLHF TGTGCCATCAGTGGGGGACAGGGAGGGGGTTCACCCCTCCACTTT
TRBJ1-1 TRBV7-2 once . CASSLATRLREAFF TGTGCCAGCAGCTTAGCTACCCGGCTCCGTGAAGCTTTCTTT
TRBJ1-5 TRBV7-2 . . CASSLGTQGSRPQHF TGTGCCAGCAGCTTAGGAACCCAGGGAAGCCGGCCCCAGCATTTT
TRBJ1-4 TRBV15 . . CATSRDNSVGEKLFF TGTGCCACCAGCAGAGACAACAGCGTGGGGGAAAAACTGTTTTTT
TRBJ2-3 TRBV5-1 . . CASSFVQGTDTQYF TGCGCCAGCAGCTTCGTTCAGGGGACAGATACGCAGTATTTT
TRBJ2-2 TRBV11-2 . TRBD2 CASSKAGVGELFF TGTGCCAGCAGCAAAGCGGGGGTCGGGGAGCTGTTTTTT
TRBJ1-5 TRBV27 . . CASSLGGARSNQPQHF TGTGCCAGCAGTTTAGGGGGGGCGAGGAGCAATCAGCCCCAGCATTTT
TRBJ2-2 TRBV5-1 . TRBD2 CASSGGLAGVYTGELFF TGCGCCAGCAGCGGCGGACTAGCGGGGGTTTACACCGGGGAGCTGTTTTTT
TRBJ2-5 TRBV7-9 . TRBD1 CARGPDRVSETQYF TGTGCCAGGGGGCCCGACAGGGTGTCAGAGACCCAGTACTTC
TRBJ2-1 TRBV4-1 . . CASSHRTGYNEQFF TGCGCCAGCAGCCACCGGACGGGTTACAATGAGCAGTTCTTC
TRBJ2-7 TRBV28 . TRBD2 CASSFTQRETPYEQYF TGTGCCAGCAGTTTCACCCAGCGGGAAACTCCCTACGAGCAGTACTTC
TRBJ2-7 TRBV9 . TRBD1 CASSPGQGIYEQYF TGTGCCAGCAGCCCGGGACAGGGGATCTACGAGCAGTACTTC
TRBJ1-5 TRBV4-3 . . CASSQDDRRDQPQHF TGCGCCAGCAGCCAAGATGACAGGAGAGATCAGCCCCAGCATTTT
TRBJ1-5 TRBV10-3 once . CAISDPSEGSNQPQHF TGTGCCATCAGTGACCCTAGTGAAGGTAGCAATCAGCCCCAGCATTTT
TRBJ1-1 TRBV6-5 . . CASSYSGGSTEAFF TGTGCCAGCAGTTACTCCGGGGGGAGCACTGAAGCTTTCTTT
TRBJ1-3 TRBV6-5 once . CASSRGSGNTIYF TGTGCCAGCAGTCGGGGCTCTGGAAACACCATATATTTT
TRBJ1-1 TRBV28 . . CASSDGGRTEAFF TGTGCCAGCAGTGACGGAGGGAGAACTGAAGCTTTCTTT
TRBJ1-1 TRBV19 . . CASRYAAGVNTEAFF TGTGCCAGTCGTTACGCCGCAGGGGTGAACACTGAAGCTTTCTTT
TRBJ1-5 TRBV28 few TRBD1 CASSSSGGSQPQHF TGTGCCAGCAGTTCGTCAGGGGGTAGCCAGCCCCAGCATTTT
TRBJ2-6 TRBV5-6 once . CASAGQSSGANVLTF TGTGCCAGCGCGGGACAAAGCTCTGGGGCCAACGTCCTGACTTTC
TRBJ1-1 TRBV5-1 . TRBD1 CASSRDTGGHTEAFF TGCGCCAGCAGCCGCGACACAGGGGGCCACACTGAAGCTTTCTTT
TRBJ1-4 TRBV7-8 . TRBD1 CASSVWTGLNEKLFF TGTGCCAGCAGCGTATGGACAGGGCTTAATGAAAAACTGTTTTTT
TRBJ2-5 TRBV6-4 . TRBD2 CASSLGGTGIRETQYF TGTGCCAGCAGCCTGGGGGGGACGGGGATTAGAGAGACCCAGTACTTC
TRBJ2-2 TRBV6-5 . . CASSSGAGELFF TGTGCCAGCAGTTCTGGGGCCGGGGAGCTGTTTTTT
TRBJ2-4 TRBV7-9 . TRBD1 CASSQAGGIQNIQYF TGTGCCAGCAGCCAAGCAGGGGGCATCCAAAACATTCAGTACTTC
TRBJ2-3 TRBV6-4 . TRBD1 CASSQDRDTDTQYF TGTGCCAGCAGTCAAGACAGGGATACAGATACGCAGTATTTT
TRBJ1-5 TRBV11-2 . . CASSEGRVLSNQPQHF TGTGCCAGCAGCGAAGGACGAGTTCTTAGCAATCAGCCCCAGCATTTT
TRBJ1-1 TRBV14 . . CASSQENKPNTEAFF TGTGCCAGCAGCCAAGAGAACAAGCCCAACACTGAAGCTTTCTTT
TRBJ2-7 TRBV19 few . CASSIDLGTRDEQYF TGTGCCAGTAGTATCGATCTGGGGACCAGAGACGAGCAGTACTTC
TRBJ1-3 TRBV27 . . CASGRVPGNTIYF TGTGCCAGCGGCAGGGTACCGGGAAACACCATATATTTT
TRBJ1-1 TRBV29-1 . . CSAPGPFPEAFF TGCAGCGCGCCGGGGCCCTTCCCTGAAGCTTTCTTT
TRBJ2-1 TRBV6-6 . . CASSYSQGGSDEQFF TGTGCCAGCAGTTACTCGCAGGGTGGCAGCGATGAGCAGTTCTTC